One sample yielded the 26 T cell receptor beta chains listed below, sequenced in a study of CD8+ T cells in alopecia areata. As the sequencing template, cDNA was produced by extracting RNA and reverse transcribing it. Data came from immunoSEQ multiplex PCR; TCRdb stores just in-frame clones and leaves some out. The table records around 110,000 clones without singletons, the ten largest covering around 20%. Sequencing was done on a sample of lesional skin. The receptors come from a C3H/HeJ mouse with alopecia areata. MHC haplotype here: H2-k.

Notes on this clone: Gene names denote mouse genes. The CDR3 end falls 4 residues outside the read, so it is completed with the germline J gene. This rearrangement joins TRBV13-3 to TRBJ2-7, with D tentatively TRBD2 (6 bases). CDR1 is NNHDY, CDR2 SYVADS, per germline. Trimming shortened V by 3 bases and J by 3 bases, and 13 bases separated the two germline ends. The CDR3 has 14 amino acids. The CDR3 sequence is CASSAGWGVYEQYF. CDR3 DNA (partial): TGTGCCAGCAGTGCAGGCTGGGGTGTCTAT.

As concerns this clone: The protein given in TCRdb and the translation of the DNA differ at residue 15, and the sequence presented here derives from the DNA. The germline and genes are mouse ones. The read ends 3 residues shy of where the CDR3 ends; the end is completed using the germline J gene. The genes are TRBV1 and TRBJ1-6; a weak D match, TRBD1 (6 bases). TRBJ1-6 counts as an open reading frame of uncertain function. The germline V gene encodes CDR1 NSQYPW and CDR2 LRSPGD (reference sequence). The CDR3 sequence is 18 residues long. With 1 base removed from V and 0 bases from J, the gap between germline ends came to 13 bases. The CDR3 reads CTCSAVHRDTSYNSPLYF. CDR3 bases read: TGCACCTGCAGTGCAGTGCACCGGGACACTTCCTATAATTCGCCC.

This clone came up a few times. All gene names here are mouse names. The read falls 4 residues short of the CDR3 end, and the missing part is taken from the germline J gene. The V and J genes are TRBV19 and TRBJ2-1; D remains ambiguous. Germline CDR1 and CDR2: FNHDT and SITEND (reference sequence). This CDR3 region has 12 residues. Trimming stripped 2 bases from V and 6 bases from J, with 6 bases between. This CDR3 reads CASSIEVAEQFF. CDR3 bases read: TGTGCCAGCAGTATTGAGGTTGCT.

A note on this clone: The gene symbols are mouse symbols. With the read ending 4 residues before the CDR3 end, the germline J gene is used to fill in that end. J is TRBJ1-1 and V is TRBV1; TRBD1 aligns across 11 bases. CDR1 is NSQYPW, CDR2 LRSPGD, per germline (reference sequence). The CDR3 totals 14 residues. CDR3: CTCSVRDRGTEVFF. CDR3 DNA (partial): TGCACCTGCAGTGTCCGGGACAGGGGGACA.

This clone was seen a few times. The listed genes are named as in mouse. Sequencing ends 4 residues short of the CDR3 end; the germline J gene provides the rest. The genes are TRBV13-3 and TRBJ2-1; 12 positions agree with TRBD2. Germline V gene sequence: CDR1 NNHDY, CDR2 SYVADS. The CDR3 spans 16 residues. Losses at the gene ends were 5 bases for V and 4 bases for J; bases not matched to a gene: 7. The CDR3 bases that were read are TGTGCCAGCAGCCCGGGACTGGGGGGTGGATATGCT. This translates into CASSPGLGGGYA. The whole CDR3 is CASSPGLGGGYAEQFF.

This clone was observed at least ten times. The genes and germline here are from mouse. The sequenced fragment ends 4 residues before the CDR3 boundary, so the rest is inferred from the germline J gene. The genes are TRBV13-3 and TRBJ1-2, with D perhaps matching TRBD1 (6 bases). V gave up 2 bases and J gave up 2 bases, with 10 bases separating them. Germline values: CDR1 NNHDY, CDR2 SYVADS. This CDR3 spans 14 amino acids. Partial CDR3 DNA: TGTGCCAGCAGTGAAGGGGGGCGGAACTCC. Residues: CASSEGGRNS. The entire CDR3 protein reads CASSEGGRNSDYTF.

This clone was picked up a small number of times. Gene names and germline match the mouse. The CDR3 extends 4 residues past the end of the read, so its final part is completed from the germline J gene. The gene calls are TRBV13-3 and TRBJ2-7, with a tentative D call TRBD1 (6 bases). Trimming removed 2 bases at V and 3 bases at J, with 12 bases between. CDR1 and CDR2 from the germline V gene are NNHDY and SYVADS. The CDR3 loop spans 14 amino acids. CDR3 bases read: TGTGCCAGCAGTGACCCGGGACATAACTAT. Protein product: CASSDPGHNY. Given in full, the CDR3 is CASSDPGHNYEQYF.

With regard to this clone: These gene names are mouse names. The CDR3 extends 4 residues past the end of the read, so its final part is completed from the germline J gene. The chain uses TRBV19 and TRBJ2-3; possible D gene TRBD2, 7 bases. Per the germline V gene, CDR1 is FNHDT and CDR2 is SITEND (reference sequence). The CDR3 contains 15 residues. V lost 6 bases and J lost 0, with 14 bases in between. Partial CDR3 DNA: TGTGCCAGCATGGTGGGGGGCCATAGTGCAGAA. The encoded protein is CASMVGGHSAE. The full CDR3 protein is CASMVGGHSAETLYF. The entire variable domain, with the rest obtained from reference TRBV19 and TRBJ2-3, is as follows: GGIITQTPKFLIGQEGQKLTLKCQQNFNHDTMYWYRQDSGKGLRLIYYSITENDLQKGDLSEGYDASREKKSSFSLTVTSAQKNEMAVFLCASMVGGHSAETLYFGSGTRLTVL.

Regarding this clone: Gene and germline names: mouse. The sequenced fragment ends 4 residues before the CDR3 boundary, so the rest is inferred from the germline J gene. The chain recombines TRBV13-3 with TRBJ2-7; 10 bases are a match to TRBD2. Germline V lookup: CDR1 NNHDY, CDR2 SYVADS. The CDR3 contains 16 residues. CDR3 sequence: CASSGGGGWGGDEQYF. CDR3 DNA (partial): TGTGCCAGCAGTGGGGGAGGGGGCTGGGGGGGCGAT.

The sample holds a few counts of this clone. Germline and genes here are mouse. The read ends 4 residues shy of where the CDR3 ends; the end is completed using the germline J gene. The chain uses TRBV1 and TRBJ1-2; a weak D match, TRBD1 (6 bases). The germline V gene encodes CDR1 NSQYPW and CDR2 LRSPGD (reference sequence). The CDR3 totals 15 residues. The CDR3 region is CTCSAGGARRSDYTF. The part of the CDR3 DNA that was read is TGCACCTGCAGTGCAGGGGGGGCGCGAAGGTCC.

The sample holds a few counts of this clone. This may be a read error, as it is one base from a much larger clone. The genes and germline here are from mouse. Coverage ceases 4 residues before the CDR3 finishes, and the germline J gene fills in the end. V usage is TRBV13-1 and J usage is TRBJ2-2; 11 nucleotides align to TRBD2. The CDR3 is made up of 16 amino acids. V gave up 0 bases and J gave up 2 bases; unmatched junction bases: 0. Germline lookup yields CDR1 NSHNY and CDR2 SYGAGN. The CDR3 sequence is CASSDGDWGNTGQLYF. CDR3 DNA (partial): TGTGCCAGCAGTGATGGGGACTGGGGGAACACCGGG.

Notes on this clone: Genes and germline come from the mouse. The read terminates 4 residues ahead of where the CDR3 ends, so the germline J gene completes it. The chain uses TRBV13-1 and TRBJ2-5, with 10 nucleotides matching TRBD2. This CDR3 comprises 14 residues. Germline CDR1 is NSHNY and CDR2 is SYGAGN. The CDR3 region is CASSDSLGGDTQYF. Partial CDR3 DNA: TGTGCCAGCAGTGATTCACTGGGGGGGGAC.

The sample holds a few counts of this clone. Germline and genes here are mouse. The read is 4 residues too short to cover the CDR3 end, so that end is filled in from the germline J gene. This chain links TRBV13-1 with TRBJ2-1; 8 bases line up with TRBD2. Germline V gene sequence: CDR1 NSHNY, CDR2 SYGAGN. The length of the CDR3 is 12 residues. Partial CDR3 DNA: TGTGCCAGCGGTGGGGGGGAGGCT. Translation: CASGGGEA. The whole CDR3 protein is CASGGGEAEQFF.

This clone has just a few counts. Germline and genes: mouse. The read finishes 4 residues shy of the CDR3 end, and the germline J gene is used to complete it. V and J are TRBV1 and TRBJ1-1, with 10 bases aligning to TRBD1. CDR3 length equals 17 residues. Germline assignment: CDR1 NSQYPW and CDR2 LRSPGD (reference sequence). V trimming: 3 bases; J trimming: 1 base; junction bases outside the gene matches: 8. The covered CDR3 bases are TGCACCTGCAGTGCCGCCCTTCGACAGGGGGCGAACACA. This codes for CTCSAALRQGANT. The complete CDR3 protein is CTCSAALRQGANTEVFF.

In its sample, this clone was seen a few times. Here the gene names and germline are mouse. The read is 4 residues too short to cover the CDR3 end, so that end is filled in from the germline J gene. The rearrangement joins TRBV19 to TRBJ1-1; 8 bases fit TRBD1. CDR3 length: 14 residues. Germline lookup yields CDR1 FNHDT and CDR2 SITEND (reference sequence). Trimming at V came to 4 bases and at J to 0 bases, leaving 2 bases not matched to a gene. CDR3 protein: CASSRDRSNTEVFF. CDR3 bases read: TGTGCCAGCAGTCGGGACAGGTCAAACACA.

On this clone itself: The gene names here belong to mouse. The CDR3 extends 4 residues past the end of the read, so its final part is completed from the germline J gene. V is TRBV19 and J is TRBJ1-4; 7 nucleotides line up with TRBD1. The CDR3 has 14 residues. V was clipped by 0 bases and J by 6 bases; unmatched bases: 2. Looked up from germline, CDR1 is FNHDT and CDR2 is SITEND (reference sequence). The covered CDR3 bases are TGTGCCAGCAGTATAGAACAGGGGCACGAA. Translation gives CASSIEQGHE. The complete CDR3 protein is CASSIEQGHERLFF.

This clone appeared a few times. The genes are named according to mouse. Sequencing ends 4 residues short of the CDR3 end; the germline J gene provides the rest. The gene calls are TRBV19 and TRBJ2-7; 9 bases line up with TRBD2. Germline V gene sequence: CDR1 FNHDT, CDR2 SITEND (reference sequence). This CDR3 has 13 residues. The J segment lost 3 bases and the V segment lost 6 bases, leaving 4 bases of the junction unmatched. Incomplete CDR3 DNA: TGTGCCAGCAAGACTGGGGGTCTCTAT. Translating it yields CASKTGGLY. The entire CDR3 protein is CASKTGGLYEQYF.

This clone came up a few times. Gene names refer to mouse genes. The read terminates 4 residues before the CDR3 end, so the remaining end is supplied by the germline J gene. The gene calls are TRBV13-2 and TRBJ2-1; a possible D gene is TRBD1 (5 bases). The V and J ends lost 5 bases and 1 base respectively, with 10 bases between them. The germline V gene has CDR1 NNHNN and CDR2 SYGAGS (reference sequence). The CDR3 covers 14 residues. The sequenced CDR3 bases are TGTGCCAGCGGGACGACAGTAAACTATGCT. Residues: CASGTTVNYA. The whole CDR3 protein reads CASGTTVNYAEQFF.

This clone was found a few times. The gene symbols are mouse symbols. With the read ending 4 residues before the CDR3 end, the germline J gene is used to fill in that end. The V and J genes are TRBV13-3 and TRBJ1-4; possible D gene TRBD1, 6 bases. From germline, CDR1 is NNHDY and CDR2 SYVADS. The CDR3 is made up of 14 amino acids. The CDR3: CASSVGGLSERLFF. The part of the CDR3 DNA that was read is TGTGCCAGCAGTGTGGGGGGGCTGAGCGAA.

Of note for this clone: Gene names are the mouse ones. The read falls 4 residues short of the CDR3 end, and the missing part is taken from the germline J gene. The chain recombines TRBV19 with TRBJ1-2; 8 nucleotides match TRBD1. Germline V gives CDR1 FNHDT, CDR2 SITEND (reference sequence). The CDR3 spans 13 residues. The CDR3 sequence is CASSMRTGSDYTF. Partial CDR3 DNA: TGTGCCAGCAGTATGAGGACAGGGAGC. The full variable domain, rest sourced from reference TRBV19 and TRBJ1-2, is GGIITQTPKFLIGQEGQKLTLKCQQNFNHDTMYWYRQDSGKGLRLIYYSITENDLQKGDLSEGYDASREKKSSFSLTVTSAQKNEMAVFLCASSMRTGSDYTFGSGTRLLVI.

This clone was found a few times. Mouse gene names and germline throughout. The CDR3 extends 4 residues past the end of the read, so its final part is completed from the germline J gene. The rearrangement uses TRBV13-3 and TRBJ2-5; TRBD2 agrees at 11 bases. The CDR3 is 17 residues long. The V gene end was trimmed by 0 bases and the J gene end by 0 bases; junction bases not matched to a gene: 3. Germline V lookup: CDR1 NNHDY, CDR2 SYVADS. The CDR3: CASSDGDWGFNQDTQYF. The sequenced CDR3 bases are TGTGCCAGCAGTGATGGGGACTGGGGGTTTAACCAAGAC. Looking up the rest from reference TRBV13-3 and TRBJ2-5 gives the full variable domain: EAAVTQSPRSKVAVTGGKVTLSCHQTNNHDYMYWYRQDTGHGLRLIHYSYVADSTEKGDIPDGYKASRPSQENFSLILELASLSQTAVYFCASSDGDWGFNQDTQYFGPGTRLLVL.

Note on this clone: Here the gene names and germline are mouse. The missing CDR3 end, 4 residues past where the read stops, is filled in from the germline J gene. The V and J genes are TRBV13-1 and TRBJ2-1; 8 nucleotides match TRBD2. The V and J ends lost 3 bases and 0 bases, in that order; junction bases with no gene match: 11. The CDR3 loop spans 18 amino acids. Germline assignment: CDR1 NSHNY and CDR2 SYGAGN. The CDR3 here is CASSALGGTTHNYAEQFF. Incomplete CDR3 DNA: TGTGCCAGCAGTGCCCTGGGGGGCACTACCCATAACTATGCT.

Only a few counts were recorded for this clone. Here the gene names and germline are mouse. The read ends 4 residues early relative to the CDR3; the germline J gene fills the gap. J is TRBJ2-4 and V is TRBV1; 12 positions agree with TRBD2. This CDR3 is built from 16 residues. Looked up from germline, CDR1 is NSQYPW and CDR2 is LRSPGD (reference sequence). After removal of 5 bases from V and 3 bases from J, the junction contained 6 bases not matched to a gene. CDR3 DNA (partial): TGCACCTGCAGTCCCGACTGGGGGGGCGCCCAAAAC. This translates into CTCSPDWGGAQN. The CDR3, in full, reads CTCSPDWGGAQNTLYF.

The table lists this clone with a few counts. Gene names are mouse gene names. The DNA ends 4 residues before the CDR3 does, and the rest of the CDR3 is filled in from the germline J gene. This chain connects TRBV19 to TRBJ2-3; 9 bases fit TRBD2. Germline CDR1 and CDR2: FNHDT and SITEND (reference sequence). Trimming removed 6 bases from V and 0 bases from J; junction bases left unmatched: 5. This CDR3 comprises 15 residues. Partial CDR3 DNA: TGTGCCAGCACCGACTGGGGGACTAGTGCAGAA. This translates into CASTDWGTSAE. The whole CDR3 sequence is CASTDWGTSAETLYF. The variable domain in full, with the rest retrieved from reference TRBV19 and TRBJ2-3, is GGIITQTPKFLIGQEGQKLTLKCQQNFNHDTMYWYRQDSGKGLRLIYYSITENDLQKGDLSEGYDASREKKSSFSLTVTSAQKNEMAVFLCASTDWGTSAETLYFGSGTRLTVL.

As to this clone: Germline and genes: mouse. This chain's CDR3 is CASSDALDRHAEQFF. The sequenced CDR3 bases are TGTGCCAGCAGTGATGCACTGGACAGGCATGCT. The V and J genes are TRBV13-3 and TRBJ2-1; 7 bases are a match to TRBD1. The read finishes 4 residues shy of the CDR3 end, and the germline J gene is used to complete it. Germline V gene lookup returns CDR1 NNHDY and CDR2 SYVADS. After removal of 0 bases from V and 5 bases from J, the junction contained 5 bases not matched to a gene. The CDR3 runs to 15 residues.

This clone was observed many times. All gene names here are mouse names. The read falls 4 residues short of the CDR3 end, and the missing part is taken from the germline J gene. This sequence joins TRBV13-3 and TRBJ2-7; 8 bases are shared with TRBD1. Germline CDR1 and CDR2: NNHDY and SYVADS. This CDR3 is 13 amino acids long. Partial CDR3 DNA: TGTGCCAGCAATCCGGGACAGGAGTAT. This translates into CASNPGQEY. In full, the CDR3 is CASNPGQEYEQYF.